This entry lists 5 T cell receptor beta chains sequenced from one sample in a study of pediatric ulcerative colitis. Produced via immunoSEQ multiplex PCR; TCRdb's table is partial and in-frame only. The repertoire holds 30,000 to 45,000 clones, with over 80% as singletons. Sequenced sample: blood. Receptors originate from a girl aged 5-17 years with moderate ulcerative colitis.

V gene TRBV19 combines with J gene TRBJ1-2; TRBD1 might be the D (5 bases). CDR3 length equals 14 residues. Per the germline V gene, CDR1 is LNHDA and CDR2 is SQIVND (reference sequence). Trimming took off 6 bases at V and 7 bases at J, with 18 bases between the two ends. The CDR3 sequence: CASSHTRDQGGYTF. The CDR3 nucleotides are TGTGCCAGTAGCCACACCCGAGATCAGGGTGGCTACACCTTC.

The V call is TRBV6-5, the J call TRBJ2-3, with TRBD1 matching over 7 bases. Germline CDR1 reads MNHEY; CDR2 reads SVGAGI. V shed 5 bases, J shed 4 bases, and the junction held 6 bases outside the gene matches. The CDR3 sequence is 14 residues long. CDR3 sequence (DNA): TGTGCCAGCAGTAGGAGACAGGGATCAGATACGCAGTATTTT. Its translation is CASSRRQGSDTQYF.

The J gene is TRBJ2-5, the V gene TRBV5-8; maybe TRBD2 (5 bases). Germline assignment: CDR1 SGHTS and CDR2 YDEGEE. Trimming left V 2 bases short and J 5 bases short, with 16 bases between. The CDR3 consists of 15 residues. This CDR3 is CASSFYEGSGETQYF. The CDR3 coding sequence is TGTGCCAGCAGCTTTTACGAGGGAAGTGGGGAGACCCAGTACTTC.

This chain's CDR3 is CASTIRGSGRYYSYEQYF. CDR3 DNA sequence: TGTGCCAGCACCATACGGGGTAGCGGGAGGTACTACTCCTACGAGCAGTACTTC. This chain joins TRBV5-4 and TRBJ2-7; 10 positions agree with TRBD2. This CDR3 has 18 amino acids. Germline CDR1 reads SGHNT; CDR2 reads YYREEE (reference sequence). After removal of 6 bases from V and 0 bases from J, the junction contained 15 bases not matched to a gene.

This clone has more than one count but fewer than ten. The chain combines TRBV6-5 with TRBJ1-2; TRBD1 matches 10 bases. V trimming: 4 bases; J trimming: 8 bases; junction bases outside the gene matches: 4. The germline V gene has CDR1 MNHEY and CDR2 SVGAGI. The CDR3 covers 13 residues. The CDR3 bases are TGTGCCAGCAGTTCCGACAGGGGGCGAGGCTACACCTTC. Its protein is CASSSDRGRGYTF.